Each of the 16 T cell receptor beta chains below was sequenced from the same sample in a study of cytomegalovirus exposure and HLA in healthy donors. PCR employed 60 Vbeta and 13 Jbeta primers. Clones were read by immunoSEQ multiplex PCR, and TCRdb kept only the in-frame ones, dropping some. The sample has about 140,000 clones, approximately 80% seen once. Sequencing was performed on PBMCs. The receptors stem from a man in his forties or fifties in good health and CMV-seronegative.

The rearrangement joins TRBV9 to TRBJ2-1; 8 nucleotides match TRBD2. Germline CDR1 is SGDLS and CDR2 is YYNGEE. This CDR3 is 14 amino acids long. J was trimmed by 5 bases and V by 3 bases; bases with no gene match: 4. DNA of the CDR3: TGTGCCAGCAGCGGAGCGGGGGTAAACAATGAGCAGTTCTTC. It encodes CASSGAGVNNEQFF.

The genes are TRBV4-1 and TRBJ2-1; D might be TRBD2 (7 bases). The V and J ends lost 6 bases and 8 bases respectively, with 23 bases between them. The CDR3 is 16 residues long. CDR1 MGHRA and CDR2 YSYEKL come from the germline V gene. The CDR3 region is CASSPQEWGGQDEQFF. The DNA of the CDR3 is TGCGCCAGCAGTCCCCAGGAGTGGGGGGGCCAGGATGAGCAGTTCTTC.

Only one count was recorded for this clone. The chain employs TRBV4-3 and TRBJ1-2; no firm D call. The ends were cut back, 0 bases at V and 2 bases at J, with 10 bases in the middle. Germline V gene sequence: CDR1 LGHNA, CDR2 YSLEER. CDR3 length: 15 amino acids. CDR3 nucleotide sequence: TGCGCCAGCAGCCAAGACGCAGACAACAACTATGGCTACACCTTC. This sequence encodes CASSQDADNNYGYTF.

There are a few counts of this clone. The chain links TRBV28 to TRBJ1-4, with D possibly being TRBD1 (5 bases). This CDR3 region has 16 residues. Trimming removed 1 base from V and 4 bases from J, with 13 bases in between. Germline CDR1 reads MDHEN; CDR2 reads SYDVKM. The CDR3, as DNA: TGTGCCAGCAGTTTATCCCGACAGATGCTTAATGAAAAACTGTTTTTT. Amino acid sequence: CASSLSRQMLNEKLFF.

CDR3 nucleotide sequence: TGTGCCAGCAGTTCCCCGGGCAGGGGCCGGGCTAGGCAGCCCCAGCATTTT. This translates into CASSSPGRGRARQPQHF. The gene calls are TRBV28 and TRBJ1-5; possible D gene TRBD1, 6 bases. CDR3 length: 17 residues. The germline CDR1 and CDR2 sequences are MDHEN and SYDVKM. Trimming pared 4 bases from V and 7 bases from J, leaving 23 bases between.

This sequence joins TRBV7-9 and TRBJ2-5, with 11 bases aligning to TRBD1. Germline V gives CDR1 SEHNR, CDR2 FQNEAQ (reference sequence). CDR3 length equals 14 residues. The J segment lost 5 bases and the V segment lost 5 bases, leaving 4 bases of the junction unmatched. CDR3 region: CASSPGQGGETQYF. In DNA, the CDR3 is TGTGCCAGCAGCCCGGGACAGGGGGGGGAGACCCAGTACTTC.

The table lists this clone with a count of one. The chain couples TRBV28 to TRBJ1-1, with a tentative D call TRBD1 (6 bases). Trimming stripped 8 bases from V and 0 bases from J, with 13 bases between. The length of the CDR3 is 14 residues. Germline V gene data show CDR1 as MDHEN and CDR2 as SYDVKM. The CDR3 loop is CASHGQGLNTEAFF. The DNA for the CDR3 is TGTGCCAGCCATGGGCAGGGGCTGAACACTGAAGCTTTCTTT.

This clone came up once. J is TRBJ2-3 and V is TRBV28, with D possibly matching TRBD2 (6 bases). The CDR3 extends over 14 amino acids. The germline gives CDR1 MDHEN, CDR2 SYDVKM. V lost 8 bases, J lost 2 bases, and 14 bases lay in between. The CDR3 region is CASGGAGTTDTQYF. In DNA, the CDR3 is TGTGCCAGCGGAGGGGCAGGGACCACAGATACGCAGTATTTT.

The V call is TRBV13, the J call TRBJ2-2; D gene uncertain. Trimming left V 0 bases short and J 2 bases short, with 7 bases between. Germline values: CDR1 PRHDT, CDR2 FYEKMQ (reference sequence). The CDR3 extends over 15 amino acids. CDR3 in amino acids: CASSLGADNTGELFF. The CDR3 DNA is TGTGCCAGCAGCTTAGGTGCGGATAACACCGGGGAGCTGTTTTTT.

This sequence joins TRBV11-2 and TRBJ1-5; unclear D gene. Deletions cut 3 bases from V and 3 bases from J, with 6 bases between. Germline V gives CDR1 SGHAT, CDR2 FQNNGV. The CDR3 consists of 13 residues. CDR3 DNA: TGTGCCAGCAGCTTCGCAGACAATCAGCCCCAGCATTTT. Its translation: CASSFADNQPQHF.

The chain has TRBV28 and TRBJ1-4; 8 nucleotides line up with TRBD1. V shed 4 bases and J 8 bases; nucleotides not matched to a gene: 12. The CDR3 loop spans 16 amino acids. From germline, CDR1 is MDHEN and CDR2 SYDVKM. CDR3 sequence (DNA): TGTGCCAGCAGTTCCCCTTCGGACAGGGCGGGAGAAAAACTGTTTTTT. It translates to CASSSPSDRAGEKLFF.

The chain couples TRBV10-3 to TRBJ2-1; tentatively, D is TRBD1 (5 bases). Per germline, CDR1 ENHRY and CDR2 SYGVKD. This CDR3 is 12 amino acids long. V lost 3 bases, J lost 6 bases, and 6 bases lay in between. CDR3 residues: CAISDRGNEQFF. CDR3 DNA sequence: TGTGCCATCAGTGATAGGGGCAATGAGCAGTTCTTC.

This clone was detected only a few times. This chain uses TRBV19 with TRBJ1-5; 8 bases are a match to TRBD1. This CDR3 has 14 residues. The V and J ends lost 7 bases and 2 bases, in that order; junction bases with no gene match: 4. CDR1 LNHDA and CDR2 SQIVND come from the germline V gene (reference sequence). The CDR3 sequence is CASNSGQGNQPQHF. CDR3 coding DNA: TGTGCCAGTAACTCGGGACAGGGCAATCAGCCCCAGCATTTT.

The V and J genes are TRBV25-1 and TRBJ2-7, with 9 bases matching TRBD1. Germline V gene sequence: CDR1 MGHDK, CDR2 SYGVNS. Trimming removed 8 bases from V and 2 bases from J; junction bases left unmatched: 10. This CDR3 has 15 residues. As DNA, the CDR3 is TGTGCCAGCGGCGCTACCGGGACAGGGACCTACGAGCAGTACTTC. It translates to CASGATGTGTYEQYF.

The chain couples TRBV7-2 to TRBJ1-2; TRBD1 matches at 7 bases. Germline assignment: CDR1 SGHTA and CDR2 FQGNSA. The CDR3 contains 18 residues. The V gene end was trimmed by 1 base and the J gene end by 4 bases; junction bases not matched to a gene: 15. CDR3 sequence: CASSLEHFGAGGTYGYTF. For the CDR3, the DNA is TGTGCCAGCAGCTTAGAACATTTTGGGGCAGGGGGGACCTATGGCTACACCTTC.

This clone has only a few counts. The chain employs TRBV4-1 and TRBJ1-1; D is unclear. The CDR3 totals 14 residues. Germline V gene data show CDR1 as MGHRA and CDR2 as YSYEKL. V was trimmed by 3 bases and J by 1 base, leaving 9 bases between them. CDR3 coding DNA: TGCGCCAGCAGCCATTTGCGGGGGAACACTGAAGCTTTCTTT. Its translation is CASSHLRGNTEAFF.